The 17 T cell receptor beta chains listed next were all sequenced from one sample in a study of T cells expressing NK-cell markers. Reprocessing the 5' RACE reads, TCRdb reports a single entry for every CDR3 protein and omits DNA. The specimen's table records more than 250,000 distinct CDR3 sequences. The sequenced sample was blood T cells: a sorted CD56 or NKG2C T cell subset, CD4+ or CD8+ T cells, or bulk PBMC T cells (not recorded which). Receptors originate from a man younger than 35 in good health.

The chain uses TRBV7-2 and TRBJ2-7; TCRdb indicates TRBD2, and absent DNA this call remains unverified. Germline loops: CDR1 SGHTA, CDR2 FQGNSA. The CDR3 runs to 15 residues. This CDR3 is CASSLLAGTSSEQYF.

The chain has TRBV29-1 and TRBJ1-1; as DNA is missing, the TRBD1 call by TCRdb cannot be tested. The CDR3 totals 13 residues. Per germline, CDR1 SQVTM and CDR2 ANQGSEA. CDR3 in amino acids: CSVVQGQGTEAFF.

The J gene is TRBJ2-2, the V gene TRBV24-1. The CDR3 has 14 amino acids. Germline CDR1 KGHDR, CDR2 SFDVKD. CDR3 loop: CATPPTKDTGELFF.

The V call is TRBV5-1, the J call TRBJ2-3; absent DNA, TCRdb's TRBD2 call cannot be checked. The CDR3 extends over 15 amino acids. Germline V gene data show CDR1 as SGHRS and CDR2 as YFSETQ. Here the CDR3 reads CASSETSGATDTQYF.

The chain links TRBV6-2 or TRBV6-3 to TRBJ2-1; the D call from TCRdb, TRBD2, cannot be confirmed without DNA. The CDR3 consists of 15 residues. Germline loops: CDR1 MNHEY, CDR2 SVGEGT. This chain's CDR3 is CASIQGGGTYNEQFF.

The chain couples TRBV1 to TRBJ1-4. TRBV1 has pseudogene status. The CDR3 runs 19 residues. Here the CDR3 reads CTSSQEPCLYPTTNEKLFF.

This chain uses TRBV25-1 with TRBJ2-7. From germline, CDR1 is MGHDK and CDR2 SYGVNS. This CDR3 has 14 amino acids. The CDR3: CASSELISTYEQYF.

V is TRBV12-3 or TRBV12-4 and J is TRBJ1-1; TCRdb calls TRBD1, which cannot be checked without DNA. CDR3 length equals 15 residues. The CDR3 is CASSLRAGPGTEAFF.

The chain joins TRBV12-3 or TRBV12-4 to TRBJ2-7. The CDR3 covers 11 residues. CDR3 sequence: CASGRSYEQYF.

This chain connects TRBV21-1 to TRBJ1-1. TRBV21-1 is listed as a pseudogene. CDR3 length: 15 amino acids. The CDR3 here is CASSKMGIGDTEAFF.

The chain couples TRBV9 to TRBJ2-1; TCRdb proposes TRBD2, but this gene call is untestable without DNA. The CDR3 is 14 amino acids. The germline V gene encodes CDR1 SGDLS and CDR2 YYNGEE. CDR3 protein: CASSPPRRGQEQFF.

The chain has TRBV5-6 and TRBJ2-3; there is no DNA to check the TCRdb D call of TRBD1. The CDR3 runs 16 residues. Germline V lookup: CDR1 SGHDT, CDR2 YYEEEE. Here the CDR3 reads CASSHLTRGGADTQYF.

The chain has TRBV11-2 and TRBJ2-1; TCRdb returns TRBD1, unconfirmable since there is no DNA. CDR3 length equals 15 residues. Germline V gene lookup returns CDR1 SGHAT and CDR2 FQNNGV. The CDR3 here is CASSGGSEWSNEQFF.

The chain recombines TRBV5-1 with TRBJ2-1; there is no DNA to check the TCRdb D call of TRBD2. Germline values: CDR1 SGHRS, CDR2 YFSETQ. The CDR3 is 15 residues long. The CDR3: CASGRTSGLDNEQFF.

The chain joins TRBV27 to TRBJ2-3; TCRdb's assignment of TRBD1 cannot be checked, as there is no DNA. CDR1 is MNHEY, CDR2 SMNVEV, per germline (reference sequence). This CDR3 spans 17 amino acids. CDR3 sequence: CASSPNRERRFTDTQYF.

The CDR3 sequence is CASRDPGGRETQYF. The J gene is TRBJ2-5, the V gene TRBV6-1; the D gene TCRdb calls, TRBD1, cannot be checked with no DNA. Per the germline V gene, CDR1 is MNHNS and CDR2 is SASEGT. This CDR3 is 14 amino acids long.

The chain carries TRBV20-1 and TRBJ2-4; the D gene TCRdb calls, TRBD1, cannot be checked with no DNA. CDR3 length equals 13 residues. CDR1 DFQATT and CDR2 SNEGSKA come from the germline V gene (reference sequence). The CDR3 sequence: CSARSGQINIQYF.